A single sample gave rise to the 17 T cell receptor beta chains below, sequenced in a study of T cells in tuberculosis. The method was immunoSEQ multiplex PCR; TCRdb's version includes in-frame clones alone and lacks a portion of them. Among approximately 31,000 clones listed, 95% to 96% were seen once. The sequencing sample was made of PBMCs. Source of these receptors: a donor between 5 and 29 years old with latent tuberculosis or without tuberculosis infection.

This sequence joins TRBV11-2 and TRBJ2-5; weak D call: TRBD1 (5 bases). This CDR3 region has 14 residues. Trimming took off 6 bases at V and 7 bases at J, with 18 bases between the two ends. Germline values: CDR1 SGHAT, CDR2 FQNNGV. CDR3 amino acids: CASSSTAGYGTQYF. DNA for the CDR3: TGTGCCAGCAGTTCCACCGCAGGGTATGGGACCCAGTACTTC. Variable domain in full (rest from reference TRBV11-2 and TRBJ2-5): EAGVAQSPRYKIIEKRQSVAFWCNPISGHATLYWYQQILGQGPKLLIQFQNNGVVDDSQLPKDRFSAERLKGVDSTLKIQPAKLEDSAVYLCASSSTAGYGTQYFGPGTRLLVL.

The V gene is TRBV29-1, the J gene TRBJ2-5, with TRBD1 identical over 8 bases. The ends lost 4 bases at V and 4 bases at J; junction bases unmatched: 5. CDR3 size: 13 residues. The V gene's germline CDR1 is SQVTM and CDR2 ANQGSEA. This CDR3 reads CSVVTGAPETQYF. The CDR3 DNA sequence: TGCAGCGTTGTGACAGGGGCCCCAGAGACCCAGTACTTC. Full variable domain (outside the CDR3, taken from reference TRBV29-1 and TRBJ2-5): SAVISQKPSRDICQRGTSLTIQCQVDSQVTMMFWYRQQPGQSLTLIATANQGSEATYESGFVIDKFPISRPNLTFSTLTVSNMSPEDSSIYLCSVVTGAPETQYFGPGTRLLVL.

The gene calls are TRBV19 and TRBJ2-7, with TRBD2 identical over 10 bases. The germline V gene encodes CDR1 LNHDA and CDR2 SQIVND (reference sequence). The V and J ends lost 6 bases and 0 bases, in that order; junction bases with no gene match: 8. CDR3 length: 16 residues. The CDR3 loop is CASRKSGRGDSYEQYF. The CDR3 DNA follows: TGTGCCAGTAGAAAGAGCGGGAGGGGAGACTCCTACGAGCAGTACTTC. The whole variable domain, remainder taken from reference TRBV19 and TRBJ2-7, is DGGITQSPKYLFRKEGQNVTLSCEQNLNHDAMYWYRQDPGQGLRLIYYSQIVNDFQKGDIAEGYSVSREKKESFPLTVTSAQKNPTAFYLCASRKSGRGDSYEQYFGPGTRLTVT.

The chain combines TRBV21-1 with TRBJ2-7; the DNA was not compared with TRBD2, the D call given in the table. TRBV21-1 is listed as a pseudogene. This CDR3 has 16 residues. CDR3 region: CASSKGLAGNRYEQYF. CDR3 DNA sequence: TGTGCCAGCAGCAAAGGACTAGCGGGAAACCGGTACGAGCAGTACTTC.

This rearrangement joins TRBV6-1 to TRBJ1-2, with 9 bases identical to TRBD1. This CDR3 has 14 amino acids. Losses at the gene ends were 0 bases for V and 6 bases for J; bases not matched to a gene: 2. The germline V gene has CDR1 MNHNS and CDR2 SASEGT. CDR3 loop: CASSEAGQGNGYTF. DNA for the CDR3: TGTGCCAGCAGTGAAGCGGGACAGGGCAATGGCTACACCTTC.

The chain employs TRBV6-1 and TRBJ2-1; 8 nucleotides line up with TRBD2. This CDR3 is built from 14 residues. V lost 6 bases and J lost 8; bases outside the gene matches: 9. The V gene's germline CDR1 is MNHNS and CDR2 SASEGT. In nucleotides, the CDR3 is TGTGCCAGCAGAAGGACTAGCACAGGCTATGAGCAGTTCTTC. This translates into CASRRTSTGYEQFF.

V gene TRBV15 combines with J gene TRBJ2-5; TRBD1 might be the D (6 bases). This CDR3 has 15 amino acids. V dropped 2 bases and J dropped 0 bases, with 10 bases sitting between them. The germline V gene encodes CDR1 LNHNV and CDR2 YYDKDF (reference sequence). The CDR3 loop is CATSRTTGNQETQYF. CDR3 coding DNA: TGTGCCACCAGCAGAACTACAGGGAACCAAGAGACCCAGTACTTC.

This clone was seen just once. The V and J genes are TRBV2 and TRBJ2-1; weak D call: TRBD2 (5 bases). The V end lost 5 bases, the J end lost 3 bases, and 8 bases lay between the germline ends. Germline V gives CDR1 SNHLY, CDR2 FYNNEI. The CDR3 length is 13 residues. The CDR3 coding sequence is TGTGCCAGCAGTCCTGACTACTACAATGAGCAGTTCTTC. It encodes CASSPDYYNEQFF.

The V and J genes are TRBV27 and TRBJ2-7, with a possible D match to TRBD2 (6 bases). Trimming pared 4 bases from V and 6 bases from J, leaving 13 bases between. CDR3 length: 13 residues. Germline CDR1 is MNHEY and CDR2 is SMNVEV (reference sequence). The CDR3 DNA is TGTGCCAGCAGTTACGGGGGTGAGGCCGAGCAGTACTTC. As protein: CASSYGGEAEQYF.

J is TRBJ2-7 and V is TRBV5-4; TRBD1 agrees at 9 bases. Germline V gene lookup returns CDR1 SGHNT and CDR2 YYREEE (reference sequence). The V gene end was trimmed by 4 bases and the J gene end by 3 bases; junction bases not matched to a gene: 5. CDR3 length: 14 residues. CDR3 region: CASSLGQGGYEQYF. DNA of the CDR3: TGTGCCAGCAGCCTGGGACAGGGTGGCTACGAGCAGTACTTC.

The chain uses TRBV7-9 and TRBJ2-1, with 10 positions matching TRBD2. There are 16 residues in the CDR3. The germline V gene has CDR1 SEHNR and CDR2 FQNEAQ (reference sequence). V dropped 5 bases and J dropped 8; count of bases not matched to a gene: 12. Here the CDR3 DNA reads TGTGCCAGCAGCCTTCAAGCGGGAGGGCCGTTTGATGAGCAGTTCTTC. It encodes CASSLQAGGPFDEQFF.

The genes are TRBV7-3 and TRBJ2-3; 8 positions match TRBD2. Unmatched junction bases numbered 9, after V lost 1 base and J lost 3 bases. The CDR3 runs to 17 residues. The germline V gene encodes CDR1 SGHTA and CDR2 FQGTGA. CDR3 region: CASSLNPGAGATDTQYF. The CDR3 DNA reads TGTGCCAGCAGCTTAAACCCTGGAGCGGGAGCAACAGATACGCAGTATTTT. Filled out from reference TRBV7-3 and TRBJ2-3, the complete variable domain reads GAGVSQTPSNKVTEKGKYVELRCDPISGHTALYWYRQSLGQGPEFLIYFQGTGAADDSGLPNDRFFAVRPEGSVSTLKIQRTERGDSAVYLCASSLNPGAGATDTQYFGPGTRLTVL.

V gene TRBV4-1 combines with J gene TRBJ2-5; tentatively, D is TRBD2 (6 bases). V lost 1 base and J lost 1, with 10 bases in between. The germline CDR1 and CDR2 sequences are MGHRA and YSYEKL. This CDR3 spans 15 amino acids. CDR3 sequence (DNA): TGCGCCAGCAGCCAAGTAGCTAGCGCCCAAGAGACCCAGTACTTC. Its protein is CASSQVASAQETQYF.

The chain couples TRBV11-2 to TRBJ2-3; TRBD2 is a possible D gene (5 bases). Trimming took 2 bases from V and 2 from J, leaving 14 bases between them. This CDR3 contains 16 residues. The germline gives CDR1 SGHAT, CDR2 FQNNGV. CDR3 sequence (DNA): TGTGCCAGCAGCTTAATTGGGAGCCCCTTCACAGATACGCAGTATTTT. Protein sequence: CASSLIGSPFTDTQYF.

The chain employs TRBV4-1 and TRBJ2-5, with 12 bases aligning to TRBD2. V was pared by 0 bases and J by 5 bases, with 7 bases of the junction left unmatched. The germline V gene has CDR1 MGHRA and CDR2 YSYEKL. The CDR3 length is 17 residues. The CDR3 bases are TGCGCCAGCAGCCAAGATCCTCCCGGACTAGCGGGGGAGACCCAGTACTTC. Translated: CASSQDPPGLAGETQYF.

CDR3 sequence: CATSRDLGSEKLFF. The CDR3 region has the DNA TGTGCCACCAGCAGAGATCTCGGGTCCGAAAAACTGTTTTTT. The rearrangement links TRBV15 to TRBJ1-4; D is unclear. CDR1 and CDR2 from the germline V gene are LNHNV and YYDKDF (reference sequence). CDR3 length: 14 residues. Trimming pared 0 bases from V and 8 bases from J, leaving 10 bases between.

The V gene is TRBV19, the J gene TRBJ2-3; 8 nucleotides match TRBD1. In germline, CDR1 is LNHDA, CDR2 SQIVND (reference sequence). CDR3 length: 14 residues. The V segment lost 8 bases and the J segment 1 base; nucleotides outside the gene matches: 5. The CDR3 sequence: CASGQDRGTDTQYF. DNA of the CDR3: TGTGCCAGTGGCCAGGACAGGGGCACAGATACGCAGTATTTT.